What follows describes a single T cell receptor beta chain. The same CDR3 arises from other DNA sequences in this sample as well. This specimen comes from a study of shared clonotypes between healthy human individuals. Clones were sequenced by immunoSEQ multiplex PCR, and TCRdb holds only the in-frame ones, with some missing. The sample has 2,500,000 or so clones, over 85% seen once. Trimming stripped 0 bases from V and 0 bases from J, with 8 bases between. This CDR3 comprises 15 residues. Germline CDR1 reads SGHRS; CDR2 reads YFSETQ. This chain links TRBV5-1 with TRBJ2-3; D may be TRBD1 (5 bases). The sequence was collected from a young man in good health. Some clones in this sample may be carry-over from other donors' samples. Specimen: naive CD4+ T cells from PBMCs. Subset reported: CD45RA+ positively selected. The CDR3 bases are TGCGCCAGCAGCTTGGTGGGGCGGAGCACAGATACGCAGTATTTT. It specifies CASSLVGRSTDTQYF.